The source of this T cell receptor beta chain is a study of T cells in Graves' hyperthyroidism and ophthalmopathy. This clonotype was counted a few times. There were TCR beta CDR3 regions amplified from RNA transcripts. With the HTBI primer set, the TCR CDR3 went through a first round of RT-PCR. Each CDR3 protein is one row after TCRdb ran MiXCR on the multiplex PCR reads. Of more than 500,000 distinct CDR3 sequences in the sample, roughly 14% were seen once. The sequence was collected from a woman in her 40s with Graves' ophthalmopathy. The specimen sequenced was blood.

Here the CDR3 DNA reads TGTGCCAGTAGCCCCCAGGGGCCACCCCAGACCCAGTACTTC. Amino acid sequence: CASSPQGPPQTQYF. The V and J genes are TRBV19 and TRBJ2-5; a possible D gene is TRBD1 (6 bases). Looked up from germline, CDR1 is LNHDA and CDR2 is SQIVND (reference sequence). V lost 6 bases to trimming and J lost 6 bases, with 17 bases between them. CDR3 length: 14 residues. Based on the CDR3 plus reference TRBV19 and TRBJ2-5, the full variable domain is DGGITQSPKYLFRKEGQNVTLSCEQNLNHDAMYWYRQDPGQGLRLIYYSQIVNDFQKGDIAEGYSVSREKKESFPLTVTSAQKNPTAFYLCASSPQGPPQTQYFGPGTRLLVL.